This TCR beta chain was found in a study of T cell responses to AZD1222 COVID-19 vaccine. Study observations and caveats: AZD1222 recipients seropositive at baseline numbered only 6 or 7. Receipt of two AZD1222 doses was followed by a rise in Spike-specific TCR breadth and depth. Donors in the cohort were predominantly white British and more often female, and clonal diversity was possibly underestimated.

Generated by immunoSEQ multiplex PCR, the TCRdb table keeps only in-frame clones and is missing some. The table includes under 150,000 clones, around 88% detected once. With respect to this clone: Its antigen remains unknown.

Second-dose schedules of about 4 or about 12 weeks were combined. V was shortened by 3 bases and J by 6 bases, with 9 bases between the two germline ends. This CDR3 has 12 residues. The sequencing here drew on peripheral blood, taken 28 days after the second AZD1222 dose. The receptor comes from an adult who received the AZD1222 COVID-19 vaccine. The chain has TRBV12-3 or TRBV12-4 and TRBJ2-7; maybe TRBD1 (6 bases). The CDR3 is CASSLAGAEQYF. The CDR3 DNA is TGTGCCAGCAGTTTGGCAGGGGCCGAGCAGTACTTC.